The T cell receptor (beta chain) described here comes from a study of shared clonotypes between healthy human individuals. Notes on this clone: Its cognate antigen is unknown.

The CDR3 extends over 15 amino acids. Germline V gene data show CDR1 as SGDLS and CDR2 as YYNGEE. V lost 0 bases, J lost 3 bases, and 11 bases lay in between. Sequenced by immunoSEQ multiplex PCR; TCRdb stores in-frame clones only, minus some. This sample yields some 700,000 clones, of which about 90% are seen a single time; 34% belongs to the top ten. General study results and limits: Limited genetic and exposure-history diversity came from having few donors.

The TCR was taken from a man between 18 and 35 years old in good health. Some clones in this sample may be carry-over from other donors' samples. This chain joins TRBV9 and TRBJ2-3, with D possibly matching TRBD2 (6 bases). Sequenced: memory CD8+ T cells from PBMCs. Subset: CD45RO+ cells pooled with CCR7-negative TemRA cells. CDR3 coding DNA: TGTGCCAGCAGCGTAGGCGGGAAGTATACAGATACGCAGTATTTT. Translating gives CASSVGGKYTDTQYF.